Here is one T cell receptor beta chain with its context. The sample comes from a study of blood T cell repertoires in COVID-19. In the study overall: The United States, Italy and Spain supplied acute and convalescent COVID-19 samples. PBMCs, B-cell-depleted T cells, or T cells were the source of the cDNA or gDNA that made up the material.

The V gene's germline CDR1 is MNHEY and CDR2 SMNVEV (reference sequence). Trimming cost V 2 bases and J 4 bases; bases outside gene matches: 13. The CDR3 is 18 residues long. Authors' analysis steps: Researchers report that nucleated cell counts were estimated from reference gene primer amplification. Only in-frame clones appear in the TCRdb table, and some are missing; sequencing was by immunoSEQ multiplex PCR. V and J calls plus clone size are reproduced from that table; the DNA served to infer D and trimming. The sample lists 120,000 or so clones; over 60% were seen once. The sequence came from a woman of 80 years or more with active or convalescent COVID-19. The sample was peripheral blood. The chain joins TRBV27 to TRBJ2-1; 8 bases are a match to TRBD2. Here the CDR3 DNA reads TGTGCCAGCAGTTTAACTGGTCCGAGCGGGAGCCGTTACAATGAGCAGTTCTTC. Translating gives CASSLTGPSGSRYNEQFF.